This T cell receptor (beta chain) is drawn from a study of blood T cell repertoires in COVID-19. As handled by the study authors: The authors estimated nucleated cell counts from reference gene primer amplification. Profiled with immunoSEQ multiplex PCR; TCRdb holds only in-frame clones, not every one. Clonal size and the V and J genes are those of that table, whereas D and trimming came from the DNA. The table has around 56,000 clones, around 81% seen once. Sequenced: peripheral blood. This sequence originates from a woman older than 75 with active or convalescent COVID-19.

The CDR3 DNA is TGTGCCAGCAGCTCAAGAGGGGGCTTCAATAGCAATCAGCCCCAGCATTTT. Protein product: CASSSRGGFNSNQPQHF. The J gene is TRBJ1-5, the V gene TRBV7-2; 7 bases align to TRBD1. The V gene's germline CDR1 is SGHTA and CDR2 FQGNSA. With 4 bases clipped from V and 0 bases from J, the junction kept 9 bases outside the gene matches. This CDR3 has 17 amino acids.